This T cell receptor beta chain came from a study of blood T cell repertoires in COVID-19. Whole-study context: Acute-phase and convalescent COVID-19 samples originated in the United States, Italy and Spain. Nucleic acid was either cDNA or gDNA, and it came from T cells, B-cell-depleted T cells, or PBMCs.

The germline CDR1 and CDR2 sequences are GTSNPN and SVGIG (reference sequence). Trimming took 0 bases from V and 8 from J, leaving 13 bases between them. CDR3 length equals 14 residues. Authors' methods: From reference gene primer amplification, estimates of nucleated cell counts were derived. The method was immunoSEQ multiplex PCR; TCRdb's version includes in-frame clones alone and lacks a portion of them. D and trimming were read from the DNA, whereas the V and J calls and clone size are those reported in that table. This sample has over 50,000 clones, with over 70% found just once. This clone was seen once.

This sequence was found in a human donor with active or convalescent COVID-19. The donor label of this sample is uncertain. Sequencing was done on a sample of peripheral blood. The chain is built from TRBV30 and TRBJ1-4, with D unclear. In DNA, the CDR3 is TGTGCCTGGAGTGTCTGGAACGGCGGCGAAAAACTGTTTTTT. Protein product: CAWSVWNGGEKLFF.